A selection of T cell receptor beta chains follows, all from one sample in a study of blood T cell repertoires in COVID-19. Sequenced by immunoSEQ multiplex PCR; TCRdb stores in-frame clones only, minus some. Among 120,000 or so clones listed, more than 75% were seen once. The sequencing input was peripheral blood. The receptors originated from a woman between 50 and 59 years old with acute or convalescent COVID-19. Each CDR3 is given with its conserved first and last residue. The D gene is left open where the match is weak. Expanded clones are given a class, and other clones once, few, many or no size at all.

j_call v_call d_call clone_size cdr3_aa cdr3_nt
TRBJ1-4 TRBV2 TRBD1 once CASTRDSNEKLFF TGTGCCAGCACCCGGGACAGTAATGAAAAACTGTTTTTT
TRBJ2-2 TRBV7-9 NA NA CASRATRDGELFF TGTGCCAGCAGAGCCACTAGGGACGGGGAGCTGTTTTTT
TRBJ2-3 TRBV7-2 TRBD2 NA CASSLVGGDTQYF TGTGCCAGCAGCTTAGTGGGGGGGGATACGCAGTATTTT
TRBJ1-2 TRBV2 NA NA CASSLVGGYGYTF TGTGCCAGCAGCCTAGTCGGGGGCTATGGCTACACCTTC
TRBJ1-5 TRBV7-8 TRBD1 NA CASAGGRNQPQHF TGTGCCAGCGCAGGGGGACGCAATCAGCCCCAGCATTTT
TRBJ2-5 TRBV28 TRBD2 NA CASRRFPTSGARETQYF TGTGCCAGCAGAAGGTTCCCGACTAGCGGAGCGCGGGAGACCCAGTACTTC
TRBJ2-1 TRBV9 TRBD2 NA CASSVEDGRAYNEQFF TGTGCCAGCAGCGTAGAGGACGGGAGGGCCTACAATGAGCAGTTCTTC
TRBJ2-2 TRBV18 TRBD2 NA CASSPLAGAVRTGELFF TGTGCCAGCTCACCCCTAGCGGGAGCCGTCCGCACCGGGGAGCTGTTTTTT
TRBJ1-2 TRBV2 TRBD1 NA CASSRTGGNYGYTF TGTGCCAGCAGCAGGACAGGGGGAAACTATGGCTACACCTTC
TRBJ1-4 TRBV2 TRBD1 NA CASNWSGQGGEKLFF TGTGCCAGCAATTGGTCGGGACAGGGTGGTGAAAAACTGTTTTTT
TRBJ2-2 TRBV27 NA NA CASRGDANTGELFF TGTGCCAGCCGCGGAGACGCGAACACCGGGGAGCTGTTTTTT
TRBJ1-5 TRBV6-5 NA NA CASSYRESNQPQHF TGTGCCAGCAGTTACAGGGAGAGCAATCAGCCCCAGCATTTT
TRBJ1-5 TRBV5-5 NA few CASSLAEMSFGDQPQHF TGTGCCAGCAGCTTGGCCGAAATGAGTTTCGGGGATCAGCCCCAGCATTTT
TRBJ2-2 TRBV5-1 NA NA CASRSRGSNTGELFF TGCGCCAGCAGAAGTCGAGGATCGAACACCGGGGAGCTGTTTTTT
TRBJ1-4 TRBV5-8 TRBD1 once CASSLGTGGFEKLFF TGTGCCAGCAGCTTGGGGACAGGGGGGTTTGAAAAACTGTTTTTT
TRBJ2-1 TRBV11-2 TRBD2 NA CASSQTSVSEQFF TGTGCCAGCAGCCAGACTAGCGTTAGTGAGCAGTTCTTC
TRBJ1-4 TRBV28 NA NA CALGAGEKLFF TGTGCCCTAGGGGCGGGAGAAAAACTGTTTTTT